This T cell receptor beta chain is from a study of beta chain features in type 1 diabetes. Study-wide results and limits: Highly expressing activated T cells could be over-counted with a cDNA template. Researchers could not determine here whether HLA type influences TCRB rearrangement. Moderately but significantly shorter TCRB CDR3s were found in Type 1 diabetes patients in all four CD4+ subsets.

Sorted CD4+ subsets: naive, central memory, regulatory, stem cell-like memory (CD45RO/CCR7/CD25/CD127/CD95/CD27 panel). With respect to this clone: Its antigen is as yet unknown. Other DNA sequences from this sample encode an identical CDR3 as well.

In germline, CDR1 is SQVTM, CDR2 ANQGSEA. The CDR3 is 9 residues long. The V and J ends lost 4 bases and 5 bases respectively, with 2 bases between them. Expressed TCRB transcripts got sequenced, as all isolated RNA was reverse transcribed. Generated by immunoSEQ multiplex PCR, the TCRdb table keeps only in-frame clones and is missing some. The table has 600,000 to 700,000 clones, under 15% seen once. The source of this sequence is a man in his thirties or forties with type 1 diabetes. The specimen was naive CD4+ T cells from blood. This sequence joins TRBV29-1 and TRBJ2-5; D call uncertain. DNA of the CDR3: TGCAGCGTTGGGGAGACCCAGTACTTC. It encodes CSVGETQYF.